Listed below are T cell receptor beta chains from one sample, sequenced in a study of type 1 and type 2 diabetes patients. TCRdb processed the multiplex PCR reads anew with MiXCR; each CDR3 protein has one entry. The sample consists of some 250,000 distinct CDR3 sequences, around 47% of them appearing once. Sequencing was performed on peripheral blood mononuclear cells (PBMCs). Receptor source: a man between 18 and 35 years old with type 2 diabetes. Each CDR3 is given without its conserved first and last residue. Fields, in order: clone size, J gene, CDR3 length, V gene, CDR3 protein. Not all rows give a size; the values are once, few, many and, for expanded clones, a class.

clone_size: .
j_call: TRBJ1-1
cdr3_length: 12
v_call: TRBV20-1
cdr3_aa: SARDRGLGTEAF

clone_size: once
j_call: TRBJ1-1
cdr3_length: 15
v_call: TRBV28
cdr3_aa: ASTVPQGAVANTEAF

clone_size: many
j_call: TRBJ2-7
cdr3_length: 13
v_call: TRBV7-2
cdr3_aa: ASSGSPSGADEQY

clone_size: .
j_call: TRBJ1-1
cdr3_length: 10
v_call: TRBV28
cdr3_aa: ASSMTVGEAF

clone_size: .
j_call: TRBJ1-2
cdr3_length: 16
v_call: TRBV6-5
cdr3_aa: ASSTDGFVLTDFYGYT

clone_size: .
j_call: TRBJ2-5
cdr3_length: 14
v_call: TRBV15
cdr3_aa: ATSRDLRGGWEAQY

clone_size: few
j_call: TRBJ2-7
cdr3_length: 13
v_call: TRBV4-1
cdr3_aa: ASSQDFRGWGEQY

clone_size: once
j_call: TRBJ1-4
cdr3_length: 13
v_call: TRBV5-1
cdr3_aa: ASSSTVSANEKLF

clone_size: once
j_call: TRBJ2-7
cdr3_length: 12
v_call: TRBV11-2
cdr3_aa: ASSLDRGNHEQY

clone_size: few
j_call: TRBJ1-2
cdr3_length: 11
v_call: TRBV28
cdr3_aa: ASSSTPAIGYT

clone_size: .
j_call: TRBJ2-3
cdr3_length: 12
v_call: TRBV28
cdr3_aa: ASRDGGYTDTQY

clone_size: few
j_call: TRBJ2-7
cdr3_length: 11
v_call: TRBV12-3/TRBV12-4
cdr3_aa: ASSLATGSEQY

clone_size: .
j_call: TRBJ1-4
cdr3_length: 12
v_call: TRBV6-6
cdr3_aa: ASSRGVGSEKLF

clone_size: few
j_call: TRBJ1-1
cdr3_length: 13
v_call: TRBV19
cdr3_aa: ASSSSGTGVTEAF

clone_size: many
j_call: TRBJ2-7
cdr3_length: 10
v_call: TRBV2
cdr3_aa: ASSVPPYEQY

clone_size: .
j_call: TRBJ1-1
cdr3_length: 10
v_call: TRBV6-5
cdr3_aa: ATSDRDREAF

clone_size: .
j_call: TRBJ2-2
cdr3_length: 13
v_call: TRBV6-1
cdr3_aa: ASSEVVRGTGELF

clone_size: .
j_call: TRBJ2-5
cdr3_length: 20
v_call: TRBV7-9
cdr3_aa: ASSQRGAGPGQGIILIGEQY

clone_size: .
j_call: TRBJ1-2
cdr3_length: 12
v_call: TRBV7-9
cdr3_aa: ASSLGGGDYGYT

clone_size: .
j_call: TRBJ2-1
cdr3_length: 12
v_call: TRBV30
cdr3_aa: AFTPGLAGGRQF

clone_size: .
j_call: TRBJ2-7
cdr3_length: 12
v_call: TRBV7-8
cdr3_aa: ASSLDRGRNEQY

clone_size: .
j_call: TRBJ1-4
cdr3_length: 13
v_call: TRBV4-2
cdr3_aa: ASSQDNPTNEKLF

clone_size: .
j_call: TRBJ2-7
cdr3_length: 12
v_call: TRBV5-1
cdr3_aa: ASSLAITPYEQY

clone_size: many
j_call: TRBJ1-2
cdr3_length: 15
v_call: TRBV7-8
cdr3_aa: ASSLNPRQGGHYGYT

clone_size: .
j_call: TRBJ2-1
cdr3_length: 13
v_call: TRBV5-1
cdr3_aa: ASRTRVDSYNEQF

clone_size: .
j_call: TRBJ2-1
cdr3_length: 14
v_call: TRBV10-1
cdr3_aa: ASSESGKPSYNEQF

clone_size: few
j_call: TRBJ1-2
cdr3_length: 12
v_call: TRBV15
cdr3_aa: ATSRGPGDYGYT

clone_size: .
j_call: TRBJ2-1
cdr3_length: 15
v_call: TRBV30
cdr3_aa: AWSVGSLGLVGVEQF

clone_size: .
j_call: TRBJ1-2
cdr3_length: 15
v_call: TRBV29-1
cdr3_aa: SVPPGRGQLSRSGYT

clone_size: once
j_call: TRBJ2-7
cdr3_length: 12
v_call: TRBV29-1
cdr3_aa: SVEARTEPYEQY

clone_size: .
j_call: TRBJ2-7
cdr3_length: 12
v_call: TRBV9
cdr3_aa: ASSKQGGTSPEY

clone_size: many
j_call: TRBJ1-1
cdr3_length: 13
v_call: TRBV25-1
cdr3_aa: ASSGLLQENTEAF

clone_size: .
j_call: TRBJ1-4
cdr3_length: 12
v_call: TRBV30
cdr3_aa: AWTPGGFDEKLF